The rows below give T cell receptor beta chains drawn from one sample of a study of blood T cell repertoires in COVID-19. Data came from immunoSEQ multiplex PCR; TCRdb stores just in-frame clones and leaves some out. Of tens of thousands of clones in the sample, 90% were seen once. Sample: peripheral blood. All receptors derive from a man between 50 and 59 years old with COVID-19, enrolled during active disease. Both conserved end residues are part of each CDR3. The D gene is left open where the match is weak. A row's size may be missing; if present it is once, few, many or a size class.

clone size,D gene,V gene,J gene,CDR3 DNA,CDR3 protein
NA,NA,TRBV18,TRBJ2-7,TGTGCCAGCTCACCACCTGGAGAATCCTACGAGCAGTACTTC,CASSPPGESYEQYF
NA,NA,TRBV12-5,TRBJ2-7,TGTGCTAGTGGTTTGGTTTCGGGGACTCAAGAGCAGTACTTC,CASGLVSGTQEQYF
NA,NA,TRBV7-8,TRBJ2-7,TGTGCCAGCAGGACTACCCCGGCCCGGTTTACGCGGGCTACCATCGACGAGCAGTACTTC,CASRTTPARFTRATIDEQYF
NA,NA,TRBV6-1,TRBJ2-1,TGTGCCAGCAGTGAAATGTTACAGGGCATTTACAATGAGCAGTTCTTC,CASSEMLQGIYNEQFF
NA,TRBD2,TRBV28,TRBJ2-1,TGTGCCAGCAGTTCTCCGGGACTACTTTACAATGAGCAGTTCTTC,CASSSPGLLYNEQFF
once,TRBD2,TRBV29-1,TRBJ2-1,TGCAGCGTTGGTGTTAGGGGACTAGCGGGAGGGAGGTACAATGAGCAGTTCTTC,CSVGVRGLAGGRYNEQFF
NA,TRBD2,TRBV4-1,TRBJ2-1,TGCGCCAGCAGCCAATACCCCGGGACTAGCGGCTCCTACAATGAGCAGTTCTTC,CASSQYPGTSGSYNEQFF
NA,NA,TRBV20-1,TRBJ1-3,TGCAGTGCTACAACTGGAAACACCATATATTTT,CSATTGNTIYF
NA,NA,TRBV10-3,TRBJ1-2,TGTGCCATCGGGGGGGCAGACTATGGCTACACCTTC,CAIGGADYGYTF
NA,NA,TRBV7-2,TRBJ1-2,TGTGCCAGCAGCTTAGATGGGGGGTCTAACTATGGCTACACCTTC,CASSLDGGSNYGYTF
NA,TRBD2,TRBV19,TRBJ2-3,TGTGCCAGTAGTCCGCTCCGGTCCAGCGGGGCCACAGATACGCAGTATTTT,CASSPLRSSGATDTQYF
NA,NA,TRBV25-1,TRBJ1-5,TGTGCCAGCAGTGATACAGGGTATAGCAATCAGCCCCAGCATTTT,CASSDTGYSNQPQHF
NA,TRBD2,TRBV6-2/TRBV6-3,TRBJ2-3,TGTGCCAGCAGTTACCGAATAGCGGGAGGGTTCACAGATACGCAGTATTTT,CASSYRIAGGFTDTQYF
NA,NA,TRBV6-2/TRBV6-3,TRBJ2-3,TGTGCCAGCAGTTCGGGACTGCTTCTTGATACGCAGTATTTT,CASSSGLLLDTQYF
once,TRBD1,TRBV7-9,TRBJ1-1,TGTGCCAGCAGCTTATCGTACAGGGGCAGTACTGAAGCTTTCTTT,CASSLSYRGSTEAFF
NA,NA,TRBV9,TRBJ2-5,TGTGCCAGCAGCGCCCGCCCGACTGGACAAGAGACCCAGTACTTC,CASSARPTGQETQYF
NA,TRBD1,TRBV4-1,TRBJ1-3,TGCGCCAGCAGCCTAACCGCAGGGGGCTCTGGAAACACCATATATTTT,CASSLTAGGSGNTIYF
NA,TRBD2,TRBV7-9,TRBJ2-1,TGTGCCAGCAGCTTTCCGGGACTAGCGGGAATCAATGAGCAGTTCTTC,CASSFPGLAGINEQFF
few,TRBD1,TRBV2,TRBJ1-2,TGTGCCAGCAGTGAAGCGCGGAGGGGGCGCGACTATGGCTACACCTTC,CASSEARRGRDYGYTF
few,NA,TRBV14,TRBJ1-2,TGTGCCAGCAGCCAATTTCAGGGTATGCTCTATGGCTACACCTTC,CASSQFQGMLYGYTF
NA,TRBD2,TRBV6-2/TRBV6-3,TRBJ2-1,TGTGCCAGCAGTTATAATAGCGGGAGGGGGACACATTGGGATGAGCAGTTCTTC,CASSYNSGRGTHWDEQFF
NA,NA,TRBV7-9,TRBJ2-1,TGTGCCAGCAGCTTAGAATTCGACTACGACAATGAGCAGTTCTTC,CASSLEFDYDNEQFF
NA,TRBD1,TRBV3-1/TRBV3-2,TRBJ1-5,TGTGCCAGCAGCGGACAGGGGCCTAGTCAGCCCCAGCATTTT,CASSGQGPSQPQHF
NA,NA,TRBV12-3/TRBV12-4,TRBJ1-2,TGTGCCAGCAGTCTCCCGTCTATTACGGGCTACACCTTC,CASSLPSITGYTF
NA,NA,TRBV25-1,TRBJ2-7,TGTGCCAGCCGCCTCGGGGGTCAGTCCTACGAGCAGTACTTC,CASRLGGQSYEQYF
NA,TRBD1,TRBV10-3,TRBJ2-1,TGTGCCATCAGTAACCCGGGACAGGGCTCCTACAATGAGCAGTTCTTC,CAISNPGQGSYNEQFF
NA,NA,TRBV12-5,TRBJ2-3,TGTGCTAGTGGTTTTTCTGATACGCAGTATTTT,CASGFSDTQYF
NA,TRBD2,TRBV6-5,TRBJ2-1,TGTGCCAGCCTCGAGTTGGCGGGAGGTTACAATGAGCAGTTCTTC,CASLELAGGYNEQFF
once,NA,TRBV4-3,TRBJ2-7,TGCGCCAGCAGCCAAGATCACCAGGGGTCTGAGCAGTACTTC,CASSQDHQGSEQYF
NA,TRBD2,TRBV24-1,TRBJ2-3,TGTGCCACCAGTGATTTAGCGGGAGACACAGATACGCAGTATTTT,CATSDLAGDTDTQYF
NA,TRBD2,TRBV7-6,TRBJ2-3,TGTGCCAGCAGCTTAGCAGGGACTAGCGGTTTGGGCACAGATACGCAGTATTTT,CASSLAGTSGLGTDTQYF